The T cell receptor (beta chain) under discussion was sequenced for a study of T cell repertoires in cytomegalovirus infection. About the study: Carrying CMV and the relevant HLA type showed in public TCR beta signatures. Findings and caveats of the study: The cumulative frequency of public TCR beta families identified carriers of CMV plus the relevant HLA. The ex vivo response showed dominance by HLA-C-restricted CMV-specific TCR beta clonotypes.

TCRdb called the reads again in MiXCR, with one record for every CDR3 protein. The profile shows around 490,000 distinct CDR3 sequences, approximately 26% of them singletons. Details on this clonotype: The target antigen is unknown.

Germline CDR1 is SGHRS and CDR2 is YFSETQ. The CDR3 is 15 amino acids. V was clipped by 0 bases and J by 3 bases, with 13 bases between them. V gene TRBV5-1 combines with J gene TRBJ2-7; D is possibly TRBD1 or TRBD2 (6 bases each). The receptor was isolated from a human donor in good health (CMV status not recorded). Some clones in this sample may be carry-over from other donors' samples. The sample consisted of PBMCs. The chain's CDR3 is CASSLEGGGIYEQYF. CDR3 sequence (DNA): TGCGCCAGCAGCTTGGAGGGGGGCGGGATCTACGAGCAGTACTTC.